These 15 T cell receptor beta chains were all obtained from the same sample, sequenced in a study of cytomegalovirus exposure and HLA in healthy donors. This PCR relied on a set of 60 Vbeta primers and 13 Jbeta primers. TCRdb's copy holds only in-frame clones and misses some; the assay was immunoSEQ multiplex PCR. The repertoire holds about 160,000 clones, with 80% to 85% as singletons. Sequenced sample: PBMCs. The receptor source for this set is a human donor in good health.

This clone appeared once. The rearrangement links TRBV29-1 to TRBJ2-7; TRBD1 agrees at 11 bases. Germline V gene data show CDR1 as SQVTM and CDR2 as ANQGSEA. The junction had 5 bases not matched to a gene; V was cut back by 7 bases and J by 3 bases. The CDR3 has 13 residues. The CDR3 protein is CSAGQGGYYEQYF. The CDR3 DNA reads as TGCAGCGCGGGACAGGGGGGGTACTACGAGCAGTACTTC.

J is TRBJ2-1 and V is TRBV2; 9 positions match TRBD1. Germline loops: CDR1 SNHLY, CDR2 FYNNEI. There are 18 residues in the CDR3. Germline trimming cut 10 bases from V and 0 bases from J; bases unmatched to any gene: 16. CDR3 residues: CATGGDRDFESSYNEQFF. For the CDR3, the DNA is TGTGCCACCGGCGGGGACAGGGACTTTGAGAGCTCCTACAATGAGCAGTTCTTC.

This chain joins TRBV5-5 and TRBJ2-3; 7 bases match TRBD2. The junction had 15 bases not matched to a gene; V was cut back by 5 bases and J by 0 bases. Germline loops: CDR1 SGHKS, CDR2 YYEKEE (reference sequence). The length of the CDR3 is 18 residues. This chain's CDR3 is CASSFLYSWTRSTDTQYF. DNA for the CDR3: TGTGCCAGCAGTTTCCTCTACTCCTGGACTAGAAGCACAGATACGCAGTATTTT.

This rearrangement joins TRBV10-3 to TRBJ1-6, with D possibly being TRBD1 (6 bases). The CDR3 is 16 residues long. The V end lost 0 bases, the J end lost 9 bases, and 15 bases lay between the germline ends. Germline CDR1 reads ENHRY; CDR2 reads SYGVKD. CDR3 region: CAISESGNRGSSPLHF. The CDR3 region has the DNA TGTGCCATCAGTGAGTCTGGTAATAGGGGGTCTTCACCCCTCCACTTT.

This chain joins TRBV7-9 and TRBJ1-1; 9 bases align to TRBD1. V lost 5 bases to trimming and J lost 0 bases; unmatched junction nucleotides: 10. Germline CDR1 and CDR2: SEHNR and FQNEAQ (reference sequence). This CDR3 is built from 17 residues. CDR3 amino acids: CASSQRQGGPMNTEAFF. In nucleotides, the CDR3 is TGTGCCAGCAGCCAAAGACAGGGGGGACCAATGAACACTGAAGCTTTCTTT. Combining the CDR3 with reference TRBV7-9 and TRBJ1-1 gives the whole variable domain DTGVSQNPRHKITKRGQNVTFRCDPISEHNRLYWYRQTLGQGPEFLTYFQNEAQLEKSRLLSDRFSAERPKGSFSTLEIQRTEQGDSAMYLCASSQRQGGPMNTEAFFGQGTRLTVV.

The chain uses TRBV6-6 and TRBJ2-6; weak D call: TRBD1 (6 bases). The CDR3 is 16 residues long. The germline V gene has CDR1 MNHNY and CDR2 SVGAGI (reference sequence). V was clipped by 5 bases and J by 0 bases, with 11 bases between them. CDR3 coding DNA: TGTGCCAGCAGTCGGGACACAAGCTCTGGGGCCAACGTCCTGACTTTC. Amino acid sequence: CASSRDTSSGANVLTF.

This clone was seen just once. The sample has other DNA sequences that encode this CDR3 too. The V call is TRBV6-5, the J call TRBJ2-1; possibly TRBD1 for D (5 bases). CDR1 and CDR2 (germline): MNHEY, SVGAGI. The CDR3 has 14 amino acids. V was pared by 2 bases and J by 7 bases, with 12 bases between. The CDR3 loop is CASSYVRKGNEQFF. The DNA of the CDR3 is TGTGCCAGCAGTTACGTCCGGAAGGGGAATGAGCAGTTCTTC.

The genes are TRBV7-6 and TRBJ1-6, with a weak D call TRBD1 (6 bases). V lost 4 bases and J 10 bases, leaving 11 bases between the germline ends. CDR1 is SGHVS and CDR2 is FNYEAQ in the germline V gene. The CDR3 loop spans 13 amino acids. DNA of the CDR3: TGTGCCAGCAGCTACTCAGGGGAATCACCCCTCCACTTT. Translated: CASSYSGESPLHF.

This rearrangement joins TRBV5-6 to TRBJ2-3; TRBD1 might be the D (5 bases). The V end lost 0 bases, the J end lost 3 bases, and 8 bases lay between the germline ends. Germline CDR1 is SGHDT and CDR2 is YYEEEE. The CDR3 has 14 residues. This CDR3 is CASSLGRATDTQYF. The DNA of the CDR3 is TGTGCCAGCAGCTTGGGCAGGGCAACAGATACGCAGTATTTT.

This chain joins TRBV5-1 and TRBJ2-3; 12 bases agree with TRBD2. V trimming: 1 base; J trimming: 9 bases; junction bases outside the gene matches: 9. The CDR3 is 16 residues long. The V gene's germline CDR1 is SGHRS and CDR2 YFSETQ. The CDR3 DNA follows: TGCGCCAGCAGCTTGAGTGTTCTAGCGGGGGGGCGGACGCAGTATTTT. Translating it yields CASSLSVLAGGRTQYF.

The chain joins TRBV5-1 to TRBJ2-1, with 9 bases matching TRBD2. Looked up from germline, CDR1 is SGHRS and CDR2 is YFSETQ. Trimming at V came to 0 bases and at J to 8 bases, leaving 3 bases not matched to a gene. The CDR3 runs to 14 residues. CDR3 nucleotide sequence: TGCGCCAGCAGCTTGGCTAGCGGGGTCCATGAGCAGTTCTTC. This sequence encodes CASSLASGVHEQFF.

In its sample, this clone was seen once. The chain is built from TRBV7-2 and TRBJ1-2; D unresolved. The V and J ends lost 0 bases and 0 bases respectively, with 20 bases between them. This CDR3 contains 19 residues. Per the germline V gene, CDR1 is SGHTA and CDR2 is FQGNSA. CDR3: CASSLARESGIYSNYGYTF. The CDR3 nucleotides are TGTGCCAGCAGCTTAGCGAGGGAGTCAGGAATCTATTCTAACTATGGCTACACCTTC.

This chain joins TRBV7-2 and TRBJ2-5, with D unclear. Trimming left V 4 bases short and J 0 bases short, with 3 bases between. Germline CDR1 is SGHTA and CDR2 is FQGNSA. This CDR3 is built from 12 residues. CDR3 bases: TGTGCCAGCAGCTCTAACCAAGAGACCCAGTACTTC. Translation gives CASSSNQETQYF.

The genes are TRBV5-6 and TRBJ1-1; 8 bases match TRBD1. Germline CDR1 is SGHDT and CDR2 is YYEEEE. V gave up 4 bases and J gave up 3 bases; unmatched junction bases: 2. The CDR3 is 13 residues long. In nucleotides, the CDR3 is TGTGCCAGCAGCCCGGACAGGGACACTGAAGCTTTCTTT. This encodes CASSPDRDTEAFF.

V usage is TRBV7-9 and J usage is TRBJ1-2; TRBD1 might be the D (5 bases). V gave up 7 bases and J gave up 6 bases, with 12 bases separating them. The CDR3 has 12 residues. Germline V gives CDR1 SEHNR, CDR2 FQNEAQ (reference sequence). The CDR3 loop reads CASIGGGDGYTF. As DNA, the CDR3 is TGTGCCAGCATCGGGGGAGGAGATGGCTACACCTTC.